This T cell receptor beta chain was retrieved from a study of T cells after yellow fever vaccination. Study details: Libraries from low-cell-number fractions were prepared with the SMART-Seq v4 Ultra Low Input RNA kit.

This clonotype was counted ten times or more. Its antigen is as yet unknown. Making TCR cDNA involved 5'RACE template switching, which added UMIs and a universal primer site. TCRdb processed the 5' RACE reads anew with MiXCR; each CDR3 protein has one entry. The sample gives hundreds of thousands of distinct CDR3 sequences, 3% to 4.5% of which show up once; 23% is in the top ten. Study results and limitations: The study re-detected most primary-vaccination clones after the booster (96% CD4, 88% CD8). When the response was secondary, it was weaker but reached its peak faster, day 5 versus 15.

Trimming at V came to 0 bases and at J to 7 bases, leaving 8 bases not matched to a gene. Germline values: CDR1 MGHRA, CDR2 YSYEKL. The CDR3 length is 17 residues. This receptor was obtained from a man aged 18-30 years who received the YFV17D yellow fever vaccine. The specimen comprised PBMCs, sampled on the day of the yellow fever booster vaccination. The J gene is TRBJ1-4, the V gene TRBV4-1; 10 bases agree with TRBD1. CDR3 DNA sequence: TGCGCCAGCAGCCAAGATGGTCCCGGGACAGGGGCTGAAAAACTGTTTTTT. The encoded protein is CASSQDGPGTGAEKLFF.